A single sample gave rise to the 30 T cell receptor beta chains below, sequenced in a study of Ad26.COV2.S vaccination and SARS-CoV-2 variants. Sequencing used immunoSEQ multiplex PCR; TCRdb keeps in-frame clones, though not all of them. The sample has about 380,000 clones, approximately 83% seen once. Documented treatment: 15 to 20 received Ad26.COV2.S at low or high dose, single or two shots; about 5 received placebo; per-sample allocation not given. After the first vaccine or placebo injection, samples were drawn on day 63. Material: peripheral blood, obtained in a trial of Ad26.COV2.S vaccine versus placebo. The receptors shown here come from a person aged 18 to 59 who received the Ad26.COV2.S COVID-19 vaccine or a placebo.

V is TRBV28 and J is TRBJ2-3; 9 positions agree with TRBD2. J gave up 3 bases and V 8 bases, and 9 bases lay outside the gene matches. In germline, CDR1 is MDHEN, CDR2 SYDVKM. This CDR3 spans 15 amino acids. CDR3 in DNA: TGTGCCAGCCTCGCTAGCGGGATCGGAACAGATACGCAGTATTTT. It codes for CASLASGIGTDTQYF.

In this sample, this clone turned up once. The chain combines TRBV28 with TRBJ1-3; 11 bases line up with TRBD1. Per germline, CDR1 MDHEN and CDR2 SYDVKM. CDR3 size: 14 residues. V shed 8 bases, J shed 2 bases, and the junction held 2 bases outside the gene matches. The CDR3 DNA reads TGTGCCAGCGGGACAGGGGGTGCTGGAAACACCATATATTTT. Its translation is CASGTGGAGNTIYF.

This clone was detected once. V and J are TRBV6-5 and TRBJ2-7; the D gene is possibly TRBD2 (5 bases). CDR1 is MNHEY, CDR2 SVGAGI, per germline. The length of the CDR3 is 13 residues. Trimming took 2 bases from V and 5 from J, leaving 10 bases between them. As DNA, the CDR3 is TGTGCCAGCAGTTACAACGAGGGAAACGAGCAGTACTTC. Its translation is CASSYNEGNEQYF.

This sequence joins TRBV5-1 and TRBJ2-5; D uncertain. The V end lost 2 bases, the J end lost 5 bases, and 13 bases lay between the germline ends. Germline CDR1 and CDR2: SGHRS and YFSETQ. The CDR3 consists of 14 residues. The CDR3 sequence: CASSFRRPRETQYF. The CDR3 region has the DNA TGCGCCAGCAGCTTTCGGAGACCCCGGGAGACCCAGTACTTC.

The genes are TRBV27 and TRBJ2-2, with TRBD1 identical over 7 bases. The CDR3 runs to 16 residues. V dropped 0 bases and J dropped 5; count of bases not matched to a gene: 6. Germline loops: CDR1 MNHEY, CDR2 SMNVEV (reference sequence). The CDR3 protein is CASSLSGQSRTGELFF. CDR3 nucleotide sequence: TGTGCCAGCAGTTTATCGGGACAGAGCCGGACCGGGGAGCTGTTTTTT.

The gene calls are TRBV11-2 and TRBJ2-1; D is undetermined. V lost 8 bases to trimming and J lost 0 bases, with 5 bases between them. The CDR3 contains 12 residues. CDR1 is SGHAT and CDR2 is FQNNGV in the germline V gene. The CDR3 here is CASGNSYNEQFF. CDR3 nucleotides: TGTGCCAGCGGGAACTCCTACAATGAGCAGTTCTTC.

This clone was picked up one time. The rearrangement links TRBV18 to TRBJ2-2; D is undetermined. Deletions cut 3 bases from V and 1 base from J, with 3 bases between. This CDR3 contains 13 residues. Germline CDR1 is KGHSH and CDR2 is LQKENI. This CDR3 reads CASSPLNTGELFF. CDR3 nucleotide sequence: TGTGCCAGCTCACCTTTGAACACCGGGGAGCTGTTTTTT.

This clone came up many times. The sample carries other DNA sequences with the same CDR3. The rearrangement uses TRBV5-1 and TRBJ1-1; 7 bases are shared with TRBD1. V shed 4 bases and J 4 bases; nucleotides not matched to a gene: 7. The CDR3 covers 14 residues. CDR1 SGHRS and CDR2 YFSETQ come from the germline V gene. Here the CDR3 reads CASSLRQGGTEAFF. The CDR3 nucleotides read TGCGCCAGCAGCCTACGACAGGGAGGCACTGAAGCTTTCTTT.

The chain couples TRBV18 to TRBJ1-2; 11 bases agree with TRBD1. The CDR3 totals 15 residues. V was pared by 2 bases and J by 8 bases, with 7 bases of the junction left unmatched. Germline CDR1 and CDR2: KGHSH and LQKENI. CDR3 protein: CASSPGGQGAFGYTF. The CDR3 bases are TGTGCCAGCTCACCAGGAGGACAGGGGGCATTCGGCTACACCTTC.

This clone has only one observation. The chain is built from TRBV2 and TRBJ1-2, with D unclear. V dropped 6 bases and J dropped 7 bases, with 15 bases sitting between them. The CDR3 consists of 13 residues. Per germline, CDR1 SNHLY and CDR2 FYNNEI. CDR3 nucleotide sequence: TGTGCCAGCAGGCCGACCGCGCCCATTGGCTACACCTTC. The encoded protein is CASRPTAPIGYTF.

J is TRBJ1-1 and V is TRBV6-5; TRBD1 matches at 7 bases. The CDR3 runs to 14 residues. Trimming cost V 7 bases and J 1 base; bases outside gene matches: 6. The germline gives CDR1 MNHEY, CDR2 SVGAGI. CDR3 amino acids: CASTIGQANTEAFF. The CDR3 coding sequence is TGTGCCAGCACTATAGGACAGGCGAACACTGAAGCTTTCTTT.

This chain connects TRBV11-2 to TRBJ2-2; either TRBD1 or TRBD2 may fit D (6 bases each). The CDR3 runs to 14 residues. The V gene lost 6 bases and the J gene lost 2 bases, with 10 bases spanning the gap. Germline CDR1 reads SGHAT; CDR2 reads FQNNGV. The DNA of the CDR3 is TGTGCCAGCAGAGGGGGGACTAACACCGGGGAGCTGTTTTTT. Its translation: CASRGGTNTGELFF.

The chain couples TRBV6-1 to TRBJ1-2; unclear D gene. Germline CDR1 and CDR2: MNHNS and SASEGT. The length of the CDR3 is 12 residues. V was clipped by 1 base and J by 5 bases, with 5 bases between them. In DNA form, the CDR3 reads TGTGCCAGCAGTGAAGTCGGGTATGGCTACACCTTC. Amino acid sequence: CASSEVGYGYTF.

This clone has just one count. The genes are TRBV3-1 (or the pseudogene TRBV3-2) and TRBJ2-7; a weak D match, TRBD1 (7 bases). Trimming took off 7 bases at V and 3 bases at J, with 22 bases between the two ends. The CDR3 has 16 amino acids. Per the germline V gene, CDR1 is LGHDT and CDR2 is YNNKEL (reference sequence). For the CDR3, the DNA is TGTGCCAGCACCAGAGGAGGGGGCGCCGGTAGCTACGAGCAGTACTTC. Protein product: CASTRGGGAGSYEQYF.

CDR3 residues: CASGANTGPGYTF. The CDR3 DNA reads TGTGCCAGTGGGGCCAACACGGGGCCTGGCTACACCTTC. V usage is TRBV12-3 or TRBV12-4 and J usage is TRBJ1-2, with D perhaps matching TRBD1 (5 bases). V was pared by 9 bases and J by 7 bases, with 18 bases between. The CDR3 sequence is 13 residues long.

With regard to this clone: The germline gene is not matched at one end of the junction; a read error may be the cause. This chain uses TRBV7-3 with TRBJ1-5, with D tentatively TRBD1 (5 bases). This CDR3 spans 16 amino acids. CDR1 SGHTA and CDR2 FQGTGA come from the germline V gene. CDR3 in DNA: TGTGCCAGCACCTTAGGGGAGGGATTAGGAGACCAGCCCCAGCATTTT. Translated: CASTLGEGLGDQPQHF.

V gene TRBV30 combines with J gene TRBJ1-1; D is undetermined. Per the germline V gene, CDR1 is GTSNPN and CDR2 is SVGIG (reference sequence). The CDR3 runs to 12 residues. Deletions cut 3 bases from V and 1 base from J, with 6 bases between. CDR3 sequence: CAWRWGNTEAFF. The CDR3 DNA reads as TGTGCCTGGAGATGGGGGAACACTGAAGCTTTCTTT.

The J gene is TRBJ2-1, the V gene TRBV7-2; D is uncertain. Trimming took off 5 bases at V and 14 bases at J, with 16 bases between the two ends. This CDR3 spans 12 amino acids. CDR1 is SGHTA, CDR2 FQGNSA, per germline. In DNA, the CDR3 is TGTGCCAGCAGCGCAAAGAACCCTGGGGAGTTCTTC. Translated: CASSAKNPGEFF.

DNA of the CDR3: TGTGCCACCAGCAGAGTTCGTAGCGGGAGCTCCTACGAGCAGTACTTC. This encodes CATSRVRSGSSYEQYF. V gene TRBV15 combines with J gene TRBJ2-7; 9 nucleotides agree with TRBD2. The V gene's germline CDR1 is LNHNV and CDR2 YYDKDF (reference sequence). The length of the CDR3 is 16 residues. Trimming removed 1 base from V and 0 bases from J; junction bases left unmatched: 4. Looking up the rest from reference TRBV15 and TRBJ2-7 gives the full variable domain: DAMVIQNPRYQVTQFGKPVTLSCSQTLNHNVMYWYQQKSSQAPKLLFHYYDKDFNNEADTPDNFQSRRPNTSFCFLDIRSPGLGDTAMYLCATSRVRSGSSYEQYFGPGTRLTVT.

The sample holds one count of this clone. This chain joins TRBV7-9 and TRBJ2-1; D might be TRBD2 (6 bases). V lost 6 bases and J lost 4, with 19 bases in between. Germline assignment: CDR1 SEHNR and CDR2 FQNEAQ (reference sequence). The CDR3 spans 16 residues. The CDR3 bases are TGTGCCAGCAGTCTTATTTCGGGACTTAATTACAATGAGCAGTTCTTC. Amino acid sequence: CASSLISGLNYNEQFF. Complete variable domain (other parts from reference TRBV7-9 and TRBJ2-1): DTGVSQNPRHKITKRGQNVTFRCDPISEHNRLYWYRQTLGQGPEFLTYFQNEAQLEKSRLLSDRFSAERPKGSFSTLEIQRTEQGDSAMYLCASSLISGLNYNEQFFGPGTRLTVL.

The CDR3 protein is CATGLRNTEAFF. The CDR3 coding sequence is TGTGCCACCGGGCTACGGAACACTGAAGCTTTCTTT. The J gene is TRBJ1-1, the V gene TRBV5-4, with unresolved D. The CDR3 is 12 residues long. In germline, CDR1 is SGHNT, CDR2 YYREEE (reference sequence). V was shortened by 9 bases and J by 1 base, with 10 bases between the two germline ends.

The rearrangement links TRBV19 to TRBJ2-1; 7 nucleotides align to TRBD1. Germline CDR1 and CDR2: LNHDA and SQIVND (reference sequence). The CDR3 has 19 amino acids. V was pared by 2 bases and J by 0 bases, with 13 bases of the junction left unmatched. For the CDR3, the DNA is TGTGCCAGTAGTATAAGTGGGTGGGACAGCAATAGCTCCTACAATGAGCAGTTCTTC. Its protein is CASSISGWDSNSSYNEQFF.

The chain uses TRBV27 and TRBJ1-1, with D unclear. CDR1 is MNHEY, CDR2 SMNVEV, per germline (reference sequence). V dropped 6 bases and J dropped 0 bases, with 11 bases sitting between them. The length of the CDR3 is 14 residues. CDR3 DNA: TGTGCCAGCAGATCGGACTGGGTGAACACTGAAGCTTTCTTT. Protein sequence: CASRSDWVNTEAFF.

This chain connects TRBV5-4 to TRBJ1-2; D gene unclear. Germline V gene data show CDR1 as SGHNT and CDR2 as YYREEE (reference sequence). The CDR3 runs 11 residues. The V gene lost 8 bases and the J gene lost 0 bases, with 5 bases spanning the gap. CDR3 region: CASRANYGYTF. For the CDR3, the DNA is TGTGCCAGTAGGGCTAACTATGGCTACACCTTC.

The genes are TRBV19 and TRBJ2-2; D perhaps matches TRBD2 (6 bases). The germline V and J ends were trimmed by 5 bases and 5 bases, with 15 bases remaining between them. This CDR3 contains 15 residues. Germline values: CDR1 LNHDA, CDR2 SQIVND (reference sequence). DNA for the CDR3: TGTGCCAGTAGTCCCAGACTAGGCGCTACCGGGGAGCTGTTTTTT. Protein product: CASSPRLGATGELFF.

The CDR3 coding sequence is TGTGCCAGCTCACCTTTGGGACAGGAAGCTTTCTTT. This sequence encodes CASSPLGQEAFF. V gene TRBV18 combines with J gene TRBJ1-1; 7 bases fit TRBD1. CDR1 KGHSH and CDR2 LQKENI come from the germline V gene. The trim removed 3 bases at V and 8 bases at J, leaving 3 bases unmatched. The CDR3 spans 12 residues.

V is TRBV30 and J is TRBJ1-6; no firm D call. Per the germline V gene, CDR1 is GTSNPN and CDR2 is SVGIG (reference sequence). This CDR3 comprises 14 residues. Trimming removed 2 bases at V and 7 bases at J, with 12 bases between. CDR3 protein: CAWSRNPVNSPLHF. CDR3 sequence (DNA): TGTGCCTGGAGTAGGAATCCCGTAAATTCACCCCTCCACTTT.

V and J are TRBV11-1 and TRBJ2-1; the match to TRBD2 covers 11 bases. Germline V gene lookup returns CDR1 SGHAT and CDR2 FQDESV (reference sequence). The length of the CDR3 is 15 residues. J gave up 3 bases and V 3 bases, and 1 base lay outside the gene matches. This CDR3 reads CASSLTSGDYNEQFF. CDR3 DNA: TGTGCCAGCAGCTTGACTAGCGGGGACTACAATGAGCAGTTCTTC.

The chain combines TRBV11-2 with TRBJ2-7; 8 bases are shared with TRBD2. V lost 5 bases to trimming and J lost 4 bases; unmatched junction nucleotides: 13. In germline, CDR1 is SGHAT, CDR2 FQNNGV. CDR3 length equals 16 residues. CDR3 sequence reads: CASSGLLGREAYEQYF. The CDR3 DNA is TGTGCCAGCAGCGGCCTTCTGGGGCGGGAGGCGTACGAGCAGTACTTC. Full variable domain (rest looked up from reference TRBV11-2 and TRBJ2-7): EAGVAQSPRYKIIEKRQSVAFWCNPISGHATLYWYQQILGQGPKLLIQFQNNGVVDDSQLPKDRFSAERLKGVDSTLKIQPAKLEDSAVYLCASSGLLGREAYEQYFGPGTRLTVT.

This sequence joins TRBV5-1 and TRBJ1-4; D is possibly TRBD1 (5 bases). This CDR3 comprises 14 residues. V lost 2 bases to trimming and J lost 6 bases, with 11 bases between them. Germline V gene data show CDR1 as SGHRS and CDR2 as YFSETQ. The chain's CDR3 is CASSFVGGDEKLFF. CDR3 DNA sequence: TGCGCCAGCAGCTTTGTGGGAGGGGATGAAAAACTGTTTTTT.